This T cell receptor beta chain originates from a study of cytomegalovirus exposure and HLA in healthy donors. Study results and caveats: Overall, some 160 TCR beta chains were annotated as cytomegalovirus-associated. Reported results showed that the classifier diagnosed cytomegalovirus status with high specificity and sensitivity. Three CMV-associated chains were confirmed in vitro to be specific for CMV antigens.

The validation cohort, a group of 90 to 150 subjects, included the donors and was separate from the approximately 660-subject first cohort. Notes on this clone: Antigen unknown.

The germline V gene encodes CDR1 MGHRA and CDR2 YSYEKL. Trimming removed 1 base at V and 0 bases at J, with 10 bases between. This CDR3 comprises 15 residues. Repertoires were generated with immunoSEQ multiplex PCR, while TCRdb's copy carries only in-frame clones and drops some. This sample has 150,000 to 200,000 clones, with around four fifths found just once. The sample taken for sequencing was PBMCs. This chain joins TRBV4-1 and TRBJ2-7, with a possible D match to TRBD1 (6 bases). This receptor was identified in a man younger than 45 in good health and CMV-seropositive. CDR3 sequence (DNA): TGCGCCAGCAGCCAAGCGACAGGTCTCTCCTACGAGCAGTACTTC. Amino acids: CASSQATGLSYEQYF.